This T cell receptor beta chain was documented in a study of CD8 T cells in ankylosing spondylitis. Worth noting for this clonotype: Its antigen is as yet unknown.

Study findings and constraints: A TCR beta motif of fewer than 10 highly homologous variants seemed to mark ankylosing spondylitis blood. Some motif variants were previously reported in reactive arthritis synovial fluid and blood. Clones linked to the disease showed a CD8+ phenotype. They occurred at relatively low frequencies in peripheral blood. Reportedly, matched ankylosing spondylitis synovial fluid was significantly enriched for disease-linked clones.

The authors made TCR beta libraries by quantitative 5'-RACE with molecular barcodes. TCRdb passed the 5' RACE reads through MiXCR, listing each CDR3 protein once. The sample consists of fewer than 750,000 distinct CDR3 sequences, 15% to 20% of them appearing once. The germline CDR1 and CDR2 sequences are SGHTA and FQGTGA. V lost 1 base to trimming and J lost 10 bases; unmatched junction nucleotides: 6. This CDR3 has 15 amino acids. Sequencing input: blood, either unsorted or a sorted T cell fraction (not recorded which). The V call is TRBV7-3, the J call TRBJ1-4; TRBD1 matches at 10 bases. The TCR was taken from a male donor with ankylosing spondylitis. The CDR3 sequence: CASSLRGQGYAKLFF. DNA of the CDR3: TGTGCCAGCAGCTTAAGGGGACAGGGGTACGCAAAACTGTTTTTT.